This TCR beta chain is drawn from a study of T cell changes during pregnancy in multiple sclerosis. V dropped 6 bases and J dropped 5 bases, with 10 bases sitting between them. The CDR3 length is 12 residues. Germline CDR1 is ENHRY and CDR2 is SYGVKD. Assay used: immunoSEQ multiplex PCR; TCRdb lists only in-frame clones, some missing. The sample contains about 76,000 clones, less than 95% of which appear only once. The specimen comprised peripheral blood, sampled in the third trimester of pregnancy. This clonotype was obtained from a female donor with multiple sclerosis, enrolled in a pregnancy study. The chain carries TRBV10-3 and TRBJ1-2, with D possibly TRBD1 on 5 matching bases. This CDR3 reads CAIRGLGYGYTF. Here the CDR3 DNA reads TGTGCCATCAGGGGGCTGGGGTATGGCTACACCTTC.